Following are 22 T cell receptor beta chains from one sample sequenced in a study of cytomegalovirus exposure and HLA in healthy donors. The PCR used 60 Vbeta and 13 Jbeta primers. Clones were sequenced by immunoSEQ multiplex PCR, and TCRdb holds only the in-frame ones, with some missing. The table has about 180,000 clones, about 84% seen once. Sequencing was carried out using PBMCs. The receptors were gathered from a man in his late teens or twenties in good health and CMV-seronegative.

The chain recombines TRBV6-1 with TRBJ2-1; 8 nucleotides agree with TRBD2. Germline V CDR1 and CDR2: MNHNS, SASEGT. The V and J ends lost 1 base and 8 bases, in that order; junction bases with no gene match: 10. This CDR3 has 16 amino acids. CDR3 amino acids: CASSEEIGGGWDEQFF. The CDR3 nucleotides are TGTGCCAGCAGTGAAGAAATCGGGGGGGGCTGGGATGAGCAGTTCTTC.

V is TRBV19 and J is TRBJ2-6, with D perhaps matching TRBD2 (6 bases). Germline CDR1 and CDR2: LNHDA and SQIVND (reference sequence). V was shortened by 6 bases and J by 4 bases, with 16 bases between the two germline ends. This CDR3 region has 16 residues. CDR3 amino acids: CASRPSALSGANVLTF. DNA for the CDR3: TGTGCCAGTAGACCTAGCGCCCTCTCGGGGGCCAACGTCCTGACTTTC.

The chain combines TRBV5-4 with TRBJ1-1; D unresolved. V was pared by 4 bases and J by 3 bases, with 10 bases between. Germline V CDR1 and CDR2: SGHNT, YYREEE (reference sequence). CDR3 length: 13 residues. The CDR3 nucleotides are TGTGCCAGCAGCCTCGGGGTGGACACTGAAGCTTTCTTT. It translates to CASSLGVDTEAFF. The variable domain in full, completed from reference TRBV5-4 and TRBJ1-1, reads ETGVTQSPTHLIKTRGQQVTLRCSSQSGHNTVSWYQQALGQGPQFIFQYYREEENGRGNFPPRFSGLQFPNYSSELNVNALELDDSALYLCASSLGVDTEAFFGQGTRLTVV.

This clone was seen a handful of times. The CDR3 loop is CAWRSSGQGLEKLFF. DNA for the CDR3: TGTGCCTGGAGATCCTCTGGACAGGGGCTTGAAAAACTGTTTTTT. The chain is built from TRBV30 and TRBJ1-4, with 9 bases matching TRBD1. The CDR3 runs to 15 residues. In germline, CDR1 is GTSNPN, CDR2 SVGIG (reference sequence). Germline trimming cut 3 bases from V and 7 bases from J; bases unmatched to any gene: 9.

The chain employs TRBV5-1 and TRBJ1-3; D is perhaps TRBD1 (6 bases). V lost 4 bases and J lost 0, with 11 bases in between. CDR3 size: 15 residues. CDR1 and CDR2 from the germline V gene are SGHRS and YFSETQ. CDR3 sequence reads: CASSVQGNSGNTIYF. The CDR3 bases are TGCGCCAGCAGCGTACAGGGAAACTCTGGAAACACCATATATTTT.

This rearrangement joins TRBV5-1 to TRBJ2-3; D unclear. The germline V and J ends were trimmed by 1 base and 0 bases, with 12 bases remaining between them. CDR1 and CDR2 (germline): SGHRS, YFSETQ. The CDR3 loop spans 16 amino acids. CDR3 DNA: TGCGCCAGCAGCTTGCTCGGAGAGCTAAGCACAGATACGCAGTATTTT. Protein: CASSLLGELSTDTQYF.

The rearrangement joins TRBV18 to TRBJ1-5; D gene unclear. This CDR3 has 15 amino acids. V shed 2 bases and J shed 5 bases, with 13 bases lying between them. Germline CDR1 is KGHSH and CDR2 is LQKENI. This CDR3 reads CASSPSGFRDQPQHF. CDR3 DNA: TGTGCCAGCTCACCATCGGGATTCCGAGATCAGCCCCAGCATTTT.

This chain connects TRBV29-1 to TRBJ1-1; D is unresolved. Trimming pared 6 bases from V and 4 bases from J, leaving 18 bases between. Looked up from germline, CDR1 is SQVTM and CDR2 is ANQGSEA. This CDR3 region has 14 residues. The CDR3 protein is CSVQRPLVFTEAFF. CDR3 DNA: TGCAGCGTACAGAGACCTTTGGTTTTCACTGAAGCTTTCTTT.

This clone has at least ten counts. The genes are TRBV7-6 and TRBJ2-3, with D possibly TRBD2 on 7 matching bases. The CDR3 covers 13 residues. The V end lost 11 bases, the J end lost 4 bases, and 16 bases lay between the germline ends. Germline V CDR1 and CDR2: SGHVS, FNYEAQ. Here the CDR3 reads CAVGGGGSDTQYF. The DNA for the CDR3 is TGTGCCGTGGGGGGCGGGGGATCAGATACGCAGTATTTT.

In DNA, the CDR3 is TGCAGCGGACTCCAAGAGACCCAGTACTTC. Its protein is CSGLQETQYF. The V and J genes are TRBV20-1 and TRBJ2-5; D might be TRBD2 (5 bases). There are 10 residues in the CDR3. Germline V gives CDR1 DFQATT, CDR2 SNEGSKA (reference sequence).

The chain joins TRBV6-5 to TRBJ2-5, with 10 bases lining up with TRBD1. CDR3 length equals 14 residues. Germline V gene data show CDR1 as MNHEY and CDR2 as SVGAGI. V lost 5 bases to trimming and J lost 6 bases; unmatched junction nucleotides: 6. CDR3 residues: CASSPRDRGKTQYF. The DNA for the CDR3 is TGTGCCAGCAGTCCTCGGGACAGGGGAAAGACCCAGTACTTC.

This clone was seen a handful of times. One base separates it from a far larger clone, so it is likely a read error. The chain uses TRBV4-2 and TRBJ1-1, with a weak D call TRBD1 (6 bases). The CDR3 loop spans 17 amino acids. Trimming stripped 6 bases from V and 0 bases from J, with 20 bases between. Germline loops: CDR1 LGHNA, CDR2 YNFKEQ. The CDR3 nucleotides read TGTGCCAGCAGTCTAGGGGGAGTGAGCGCGGTGAACACTGAAGCTTTCTTT. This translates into CASSLGGVSAVNTEAFF.

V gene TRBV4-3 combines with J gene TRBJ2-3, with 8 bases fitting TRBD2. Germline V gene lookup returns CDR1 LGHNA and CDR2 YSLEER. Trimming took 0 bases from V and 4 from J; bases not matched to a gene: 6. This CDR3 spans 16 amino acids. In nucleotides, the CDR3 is TGCGCCAGCAGCCAAGATCTTGCGGGAGGTGCAGATACGCAGTATTTT. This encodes CASSQDLAGGADTQYF.

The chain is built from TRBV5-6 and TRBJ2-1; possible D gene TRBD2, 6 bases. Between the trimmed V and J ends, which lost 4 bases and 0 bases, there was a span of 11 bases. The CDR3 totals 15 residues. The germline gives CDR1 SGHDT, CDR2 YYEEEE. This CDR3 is CASSLALSSYNEQFF. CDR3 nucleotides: TGTGCCAGCAGCCTAGCGCTGAGCTCCTACAATGAGCAGTTCTTC.

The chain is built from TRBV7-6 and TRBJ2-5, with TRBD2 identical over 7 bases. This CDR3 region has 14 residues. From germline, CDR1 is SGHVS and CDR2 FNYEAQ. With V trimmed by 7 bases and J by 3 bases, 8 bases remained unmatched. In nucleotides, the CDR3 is TGTGCCAGCAACGTGGGGGGGTCCGAAGAGACCCAGTACTTC. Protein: CASNVGGSEETQYF.

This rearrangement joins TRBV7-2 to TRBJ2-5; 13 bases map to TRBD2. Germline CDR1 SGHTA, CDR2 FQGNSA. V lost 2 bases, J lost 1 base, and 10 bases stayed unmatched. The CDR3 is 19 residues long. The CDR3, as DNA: TGTGCCAGCAGCTTATGGGAAGGACTAGCGGGAGAGGCCCAAGAGACCCAGTACTTC. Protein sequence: CASSLWEGLAGEAQETQYF.

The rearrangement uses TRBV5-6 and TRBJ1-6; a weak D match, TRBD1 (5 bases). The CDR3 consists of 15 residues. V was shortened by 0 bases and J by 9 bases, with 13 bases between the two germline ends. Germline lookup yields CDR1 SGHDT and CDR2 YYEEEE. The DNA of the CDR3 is TGTGCCAGCAGCTTGGTGGTGCCAGGGTCTTCACCCCTCCACTTT. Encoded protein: CASSLVVPGSSPLHF.

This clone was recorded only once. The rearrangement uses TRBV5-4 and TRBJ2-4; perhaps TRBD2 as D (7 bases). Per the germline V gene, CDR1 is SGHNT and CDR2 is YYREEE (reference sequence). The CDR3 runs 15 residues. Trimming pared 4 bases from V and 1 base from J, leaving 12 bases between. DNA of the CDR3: TGTGCCAGCAGCCCTCCGGGGGGCGCCAAAAACATTCAGTACTTC. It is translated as CASSPPGGAKNIQYF.

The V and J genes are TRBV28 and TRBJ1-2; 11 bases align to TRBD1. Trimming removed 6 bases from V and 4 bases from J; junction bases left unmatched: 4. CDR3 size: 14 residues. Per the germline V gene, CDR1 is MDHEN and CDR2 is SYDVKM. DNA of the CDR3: TGTGCCAGCAGCCTCGGGACAGGGGGCTATGGCTACACCTTC. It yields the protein CASSLGTGGYGYTF.

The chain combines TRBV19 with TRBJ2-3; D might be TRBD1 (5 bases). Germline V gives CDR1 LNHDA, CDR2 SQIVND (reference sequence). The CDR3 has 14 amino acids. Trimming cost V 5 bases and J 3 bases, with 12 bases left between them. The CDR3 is CASSPRQLTDTQYF. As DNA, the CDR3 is TGTGCCAGTAGTCCCAGACAGTTGACAGATACGCAGTATTTT.

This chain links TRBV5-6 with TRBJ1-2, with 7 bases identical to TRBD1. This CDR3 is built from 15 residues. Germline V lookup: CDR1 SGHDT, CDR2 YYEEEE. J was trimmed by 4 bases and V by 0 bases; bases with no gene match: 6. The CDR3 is CASSLDGTAIYGYTF. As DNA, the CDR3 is TGTGCCAGCAGCTTGGATGGGACAGCCATCTATGGCTACACCTTC.

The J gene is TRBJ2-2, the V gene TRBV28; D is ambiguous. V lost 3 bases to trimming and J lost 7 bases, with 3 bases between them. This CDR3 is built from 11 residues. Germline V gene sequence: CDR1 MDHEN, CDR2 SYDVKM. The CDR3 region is CASSFRGELFF. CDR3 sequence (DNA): TGTGCCAGCAGTTTCCGCGGGGAGCTGTTTTTT.